The T cell receptor beta chain described here comes from a study of blood T cell repertoires in COVID-19. In the study overall: The samples span acute and convalescent COVID-19 from the United States, Italy and Spain. From T cells, B-cell-depleted T cells, or PBMCs came the material, which was cDNA or gDNA.

Study processing details: Nucleated cell counts were estimated from reference gene primer amplification. Sequencing was performed with immunoSEQ multiplex PCR; in TCRdb, only in-frame clones are kept and a portion is missing. The V and J calls and the clone size are those of that table, but D and trimming were determined from the DNA. The profile shows approximately 80,000 clones, 88% of them singletons. The source material was peripheral blood. The TCR was taken from a human donor in a cohort sampled during active COVID-19.

The CDR3 DNA reads as TGTGCCACCCGGCCGGGCGGGACAGGGGGCGTTGAGCAGTTCTTC. Its protein is CATRPGGTGGVEQFF. The chain has TRBV24-1 and TRBJ2-1; TRBD1 aligns across 12 bases. CDR3 length equals 15 residues. Trimming took 9 bases from V and 9 from J; bases not matched to a gene: 11. CDR1 is KGHDR, CDR2 SFDVKD, per germline.